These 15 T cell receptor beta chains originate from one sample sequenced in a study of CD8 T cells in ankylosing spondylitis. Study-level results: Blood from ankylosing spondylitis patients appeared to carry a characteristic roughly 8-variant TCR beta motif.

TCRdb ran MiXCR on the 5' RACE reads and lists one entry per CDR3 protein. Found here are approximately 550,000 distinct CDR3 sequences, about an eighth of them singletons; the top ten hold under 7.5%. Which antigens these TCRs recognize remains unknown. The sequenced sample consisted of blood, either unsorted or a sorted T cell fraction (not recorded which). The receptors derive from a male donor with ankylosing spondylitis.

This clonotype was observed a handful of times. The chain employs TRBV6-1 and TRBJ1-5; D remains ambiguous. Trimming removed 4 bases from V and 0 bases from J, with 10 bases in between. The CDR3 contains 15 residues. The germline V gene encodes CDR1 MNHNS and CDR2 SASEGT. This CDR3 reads CASSVPTDSNQPQHF. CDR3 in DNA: TGTGCCAGCAGTGTTCCGACGGATAGCAATCAGCCCCAGCATTTT.

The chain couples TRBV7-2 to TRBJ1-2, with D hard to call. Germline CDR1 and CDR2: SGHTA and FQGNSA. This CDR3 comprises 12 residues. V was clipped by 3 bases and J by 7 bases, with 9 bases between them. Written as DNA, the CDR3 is TGTGCCAGCAGCTTCCCAGGACTTGGCTACACCTTC. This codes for CASSFPGLGYTF.

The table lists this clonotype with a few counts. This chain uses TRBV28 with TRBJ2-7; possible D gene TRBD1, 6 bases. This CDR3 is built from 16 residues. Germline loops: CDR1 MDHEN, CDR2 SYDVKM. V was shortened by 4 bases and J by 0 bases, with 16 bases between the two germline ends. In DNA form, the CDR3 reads TGTGCCAGCAGTTCCTCCCAGGGGTGGAGCTCCTACGAGCAGTACGTC. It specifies CASSSSQGWSSYEQYV.

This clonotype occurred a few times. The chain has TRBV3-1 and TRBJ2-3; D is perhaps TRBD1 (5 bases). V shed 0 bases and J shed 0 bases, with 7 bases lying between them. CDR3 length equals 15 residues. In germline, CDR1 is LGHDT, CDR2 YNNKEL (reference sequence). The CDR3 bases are TGTGCCAGCAGCCAAGAGTACAGGAGCACAGATACGCAGTATTTT. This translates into CASSQEYRSTDTQYF.

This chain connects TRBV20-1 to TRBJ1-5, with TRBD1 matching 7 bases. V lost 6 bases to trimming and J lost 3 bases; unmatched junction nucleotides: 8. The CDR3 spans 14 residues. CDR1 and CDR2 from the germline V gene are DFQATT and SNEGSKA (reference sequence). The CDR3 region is CSALGTVNNQPQHF. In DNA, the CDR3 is TGCAGTGCCCTGGGGACAGTCAACAATCAGCCCCAGCATTTT.

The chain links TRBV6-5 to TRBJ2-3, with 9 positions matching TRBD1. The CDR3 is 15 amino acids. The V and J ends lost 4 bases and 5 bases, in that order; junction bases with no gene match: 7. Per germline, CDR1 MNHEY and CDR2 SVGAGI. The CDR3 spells CASSFSGQGVDTQYF. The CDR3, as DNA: TGTGCCAGCAGTTTCTCGGGACAGGGTGTAGATACGCAGTATTTT.

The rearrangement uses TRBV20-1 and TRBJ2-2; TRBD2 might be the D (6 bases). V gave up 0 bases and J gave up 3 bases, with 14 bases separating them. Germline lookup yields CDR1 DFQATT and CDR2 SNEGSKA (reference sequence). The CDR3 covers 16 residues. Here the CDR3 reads CSARDSFGGHTGELFF. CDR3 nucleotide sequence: TGCAGTGCTAGAGATTCCTTCGGGGGTCACACCGGGGAGCTGTTTTTT.

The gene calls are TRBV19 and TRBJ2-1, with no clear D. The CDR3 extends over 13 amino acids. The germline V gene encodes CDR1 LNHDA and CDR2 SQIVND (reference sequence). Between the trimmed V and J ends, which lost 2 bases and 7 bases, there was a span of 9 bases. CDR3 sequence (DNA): TGTGCCAGTAGTATAATAACAGCGAATGAGCAGTTCTTC. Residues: CASSIITANEQFF.

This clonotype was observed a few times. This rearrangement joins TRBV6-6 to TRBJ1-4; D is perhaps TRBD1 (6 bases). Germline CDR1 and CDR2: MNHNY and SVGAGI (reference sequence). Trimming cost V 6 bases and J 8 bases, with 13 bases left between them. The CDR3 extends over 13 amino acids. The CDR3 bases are TGTGCCAGCAGCAGGGGAGTCGGGGAAAAACTGTTTTTT. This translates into CASSRGVGEKLFF.

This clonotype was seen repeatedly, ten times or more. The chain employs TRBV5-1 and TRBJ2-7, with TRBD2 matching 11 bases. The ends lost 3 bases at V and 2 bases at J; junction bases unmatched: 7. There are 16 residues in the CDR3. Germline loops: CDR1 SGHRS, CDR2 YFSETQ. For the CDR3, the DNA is TGCGCCAGCAGCTGGACTTCGGGACTAGCGGCCTACGAGCAGTACTTC. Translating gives CASSWTSGLAAYEQYF.

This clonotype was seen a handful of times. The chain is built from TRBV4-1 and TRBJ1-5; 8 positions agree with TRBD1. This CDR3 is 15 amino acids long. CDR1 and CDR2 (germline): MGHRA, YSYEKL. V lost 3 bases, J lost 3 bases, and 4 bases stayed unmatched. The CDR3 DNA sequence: TGCGCCAGCAGCCACGGACAGGGATCCAATCAGCCCCAGCATTTT. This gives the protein CASSHGQGSNQPQHF.

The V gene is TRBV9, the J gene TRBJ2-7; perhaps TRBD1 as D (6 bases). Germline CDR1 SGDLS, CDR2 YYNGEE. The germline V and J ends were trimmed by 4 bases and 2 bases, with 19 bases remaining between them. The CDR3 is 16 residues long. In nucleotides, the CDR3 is TGTGCCAGCAGCCCGCTACAGGGCCTACCGACCTACGAGCAGTACTTC. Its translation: CASSPLQGLPTYEQYF.

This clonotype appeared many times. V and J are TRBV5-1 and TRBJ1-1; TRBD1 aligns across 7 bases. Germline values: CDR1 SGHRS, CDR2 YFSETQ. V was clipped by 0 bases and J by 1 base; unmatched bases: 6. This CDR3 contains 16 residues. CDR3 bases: TGCGCCAGCAGCTTGGCCCAGACAGGGCGGAACACTGAAGCTTTCTTT. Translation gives CASSLAQTGRNTEAFF.

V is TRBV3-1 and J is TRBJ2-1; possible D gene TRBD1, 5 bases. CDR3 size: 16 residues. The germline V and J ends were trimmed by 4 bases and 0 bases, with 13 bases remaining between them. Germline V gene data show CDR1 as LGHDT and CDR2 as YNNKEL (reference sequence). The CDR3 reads CASSPTQASSYNEQFF. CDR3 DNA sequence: TGTGCCAGCAGCCCCACACAGGCGAGCTCCTACAATGAGCAGTTCTTC.

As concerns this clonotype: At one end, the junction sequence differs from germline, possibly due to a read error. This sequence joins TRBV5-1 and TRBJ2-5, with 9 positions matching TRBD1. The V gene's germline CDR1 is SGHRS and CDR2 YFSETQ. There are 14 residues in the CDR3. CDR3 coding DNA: TGCGCCAGCAGCGTGGGGACAGGGCAGGAGACCCAGCACTTC. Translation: CASSVGTGQETQHF.